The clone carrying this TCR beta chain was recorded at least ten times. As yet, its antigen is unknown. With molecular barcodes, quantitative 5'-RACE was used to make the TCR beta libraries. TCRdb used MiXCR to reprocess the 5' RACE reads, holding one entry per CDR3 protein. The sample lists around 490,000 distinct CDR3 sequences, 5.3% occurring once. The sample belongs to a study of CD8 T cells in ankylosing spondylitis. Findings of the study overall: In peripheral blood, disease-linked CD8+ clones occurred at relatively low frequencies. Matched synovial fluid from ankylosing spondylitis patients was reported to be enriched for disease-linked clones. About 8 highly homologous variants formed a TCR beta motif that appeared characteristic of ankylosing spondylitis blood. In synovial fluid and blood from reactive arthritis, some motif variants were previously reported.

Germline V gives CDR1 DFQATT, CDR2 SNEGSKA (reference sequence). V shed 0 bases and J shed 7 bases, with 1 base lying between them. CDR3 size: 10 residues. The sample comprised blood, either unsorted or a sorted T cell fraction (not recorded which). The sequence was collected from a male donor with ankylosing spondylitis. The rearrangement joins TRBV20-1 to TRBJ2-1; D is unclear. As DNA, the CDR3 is TGCAGTGCTAGAGAAAATGAGCAGTTCTTC. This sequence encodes CSARENEQFF.